These T cell receptor beta chains were read from a single sample in a study of cytomegalovirus exposure and HLA in healthy donors. Assay: immunoSEQ multiplex PCR; the TCRdb copy retains only in-frame clones and omits some. The sample consists of 250,000 to 350,000 clones, about 75% of them appearing once. The sequenced sample consisted of PBMCs. The source of these receptors is a female donor in good health and CMV-seronegative. Both conserved end residues are part of each CDR3. Each record gives: V gene, D gene, clone size, J gene, CDR3 DNA, CDR3 protein. The D gene is left open where the match is weak. For some rows the clone size is stated as once, few or many, or as a class when expanded; others skip it.

V gene: TRBV7-6
D gene: TRBD1
clone size: -
J gene: TRBJ2-1
CDR3 DNA: TGTGCCAGCAGCTTAGAAGGGACAGGGCCCAACAATGAGCAGTTCTTC
CDR3 protein: CASSLEGTGPNNEQFF

V gene: TRBV6-6
D gene: -
clone size: -
J gene: TRBJ1-2
CDR3 DNA: TGTGCCACCCAAGGGGACTCGGGGCTAGGTTACACCTTC
CDR3 protein: CATQGDSGLGYTF

V gene: TRBV19
D gene: -
clone size: few
J gene: TRBJ2-1
CDR3 DNA: TGTGCCAGTAAGACTAGTTTTGACAGGGTTGAGCAGTTCTTC
CDR3 protein: CASKTSFDRVEQFF

V gene: TRBV6-5
D gene: TRBD2
clone size: once
J gene: TRBJ2-1
CDR3 DNA: TGTGCCAGCAGTTACCGGGGACTAGATAATGAGCAGTTCTTC
CDR3 protein: CASSYRGLDNEQFF

V gene: TRBV11-3
D gene: TRBD2
clone size: -
J gene: TRBJ2-1
CDR3 DNA: TGTGCCAGCAGCCCCTCCCCAGCTAGCGGGGTTGAGCAGTTCTTC
CDR3 protein: CASSPSPASGVEQFF

V gene: TRBV28
D gene: TRBD1
clone size: -
J gene: TRBJ2-7
CDR3 DNA: TGTGCCAGCATTGACAGGGTCACCTACGAGCAGTACTTC
CDR3 protein: CASIDRVTYEQYF

V gene: TRBV29-1
D gene: -
clone size: -
J gene: TRBJ1-5
CDR3 DNA: TGCAGCGTTGAGCGGGAATTGTATAGCAATCAGCCCCAGCATTTT
CDR3 protein: CSVERELYSNQPQHF

V gene: TRBV19
D gene: -
clone size: -
J gene: TRBJ2-3
CDR3 DNA: TGTGCCAGTAGTATAGATCGGGATACGCAGTATTTT
CDR3 protein: CASSIDRDTQYF

V gene: TRBV4-1
D gene: TRBD1
clone size: -
J gene: TRBJ1-6
CDR3 DNA: TGCGCCAGCAGCCAAATGGACAGGGCGAGGCAAGGAGCCCTCCACTTT
CDR3 protein: CASSQMDRARQGALHF

V gene: TRBV6-1
D gene: TRBD2
clone size: -
J gene: TRBJ2-5
CDR3 DNA: TGTGCCAGCAGTGGTGGGGAGACTAGCGGGATCCAAGAGACCCAGTACTTC
CDR3 protein: CASSGGETSGIQETQYF

V gene: TRBV11-3
D gene: TRBD2
clone size: -
J gene: TRBJ2-5
CDR3 DNA: TGTGCCAGCGTAGCGGGAGCAGGCGAGACCCAGTACTTC
CDR3 protein: CASVAGAGETQYF

V gene: TRBV5-6
D gene: -
clone size: -
J gene: TRBJ1-1
CDR3 DNA: TGTGCCAGCAGCTTTGACGAAAAGGGGACTGAAGCTTTCTTT
CDR3 protein: CASSFDEKGTEAFF

V gene: TRBV6-6
D gene: TRBD2
clone size: -
J gene: TRBJ2-3
CDR3 DNA: TGTGCCAGCAGGACTAGCGCCACAGATACGCAGTATTTT
CDR3 protein: CASRTSATDTQYF

V gene: TRBV11-2
D gene: TRBD2
clone size: -
J gene: TRBJ2-3
CDR3 DNA: TGTGCCAGCAGCTTAGTTCGCGGGAGTACTAGCACAGATACGCAGTATTTT
CDR3 protein: CASSLVRGSTSTDTQYF

V gene: TRBV2
D gene: -
clone size: -
J gene: TRBJ2-7
CDR3 DNA: TGTGCCAGCAGTTTCACAGTCTATTACGAGCAGTACTTC
CDR3 protein: CASSFTVYYEQYF

V gene: TRBV11-2
D gene: TRBD2
clone size: -
J gene: TRBJ2-7
CDR3 DNA: TGTGCCAGCAGCTTAATTGAGCCCGGGAGGTCCTCCTACGAGCAGTACTTC
CDR3 protein: CASSLIEPGRSSYEQYF

V gene: TRBV7-6
D gene: -
clone size: -
J gene: TRBJ2-5
CDR3 DNA: TGTGCCAGCAGCTTTCAGGGTGGAGAGACCCAGTACTTC
CDR3 protein: CASSFQGGETQYF

V gene: TRBV19
D gene: TRBD1
clone size: few
J gene: TRBJ2-7
CDR3 DNA: TGTGCCAGTAGTGCAAGACCGGGACAGGGAGTCTTAGAGCAGTACTTC
CDR3 protein: CASSARPGQGVLEQYF

V gene: TRBV15
D gene: TRBD2
clone size: -
J gene: TRBJ2-1
CDR3 DNA: TGTGCCACCAGCAGAGGGCCCGTAAGTAGCGGGAGATACAATGAGCAGTTCTTC
CDR3 protein: CATSRGPVSSGRYNEQFF

V gene: TRBV5-1
D gene: TRBD2
clone size: -
J gene: TRBJ2-7
CDR3 DNA: TGCGCCAGCAGCTTGGGGGGACTAGCGGGAGATTACGAGCAGTACTTC
CDR3 protein: CASSLGGLAGDYEQYF

V gene: TRBV27
D gene: TRBD2
clone size: -
J gene: TRBJ2-5
CDR3 DNA: TGTGCCAGCAGTTTATCCCCCCGGACTAGCGGGAGGAAGCAAGAGACCCAGTACTTC
CDR3 protein: CASSLSPRTSGRKQETQYF

V gene: TRBV5-6
D gene: -
clone size: few
J gene: TRBJ2-5
CDR3 DNA: TGTGCCAGCAGCTTGCCAGGGGCGCGAGAGACCCAGTACTTC
CDR3 protein: CASSLPGARETQYF

V gene: TRBV7-3
D gene: TRBD2
clone size: -
J gene: TRBJ2-1
CDR3 DNA: TGTGCCAGCAGCCCAACTAGCGGGAGGGCCGCCTACAATGAGCAGTTCTTC
CDR3 protein: CASSPTSGRAAYNEQFF

V gene: TRBV6-5
D gene: TRBD2
clone size: -
J gene: TRBJ2-1
CDR3 DNA: TGTGCCAGCAGTTGGGGGCTAGCGGGAGCAGACAATGAGCAGTTCTTC
CDR3 protein: CASSWGLAGADNEQFF

V gene: TRBV6-1
D gene: TRBD1
clone size: -
J gene: TRBJ1-4
CDR3 DNA: TGTGCCAGCAGTGGTTTTGCAGGGGGCGACGAAAAACTGTTTTTT
CDR3 protein: CASSGFAGGDEKLFF

V gene: TRBV10-3
D gene: TRBD1
clone size: few
J gene: TRBJ2-5
CDR3 DNA: TGTGCCATCAGTGAGTACAGGGGGCAAGAGACCCAGTACTTC
CDR3 protein: CAISEYRGQETQYF